Sequencing of this T cell receptor beta chain was carried out in a study of cytomegalovirus exposure and HLA in healthy donors. Study-wide results and limits: V- and J-gene trimming in TCR beta was tied to a missense DCLRE1C variant by an analysis performed later. For most TCR beta V segments, an earlier analysis put the productive rate at about 87% or about 30% of the time. Reports indicate that TCR beta sequences accurately predicted the HLA-A and HLA-B alleles of most subjects.

Germline CDR1 reads SGHRS; CDR2 reads YFSETQ. There are 15 residues in the CDR3. V gave up 4 bases and J gave up 1 base, with 14 bases separating them. Primers included in the PCR were 60 Vbeta and 13 Jbeta primers. The method was immunoSEQ multiplex PCR; TCRdb's version includes in-frame clones alone and lacks a portion of them. This sample yields around 99,000 clones, of which roughly 82% are seen a single time; 2% to 3% belongs to the top ten. This clone was detected only once. Its antigen is undetermined. This TCR came from a man aged 25-40 years in good health and CMV-seropositive. Sequencing was done on a sample of PBMCs. The chain links TRBV5-1 to TRBJ1-1, with unresolved D. CDR3 sequence: CASSPRMNRNTEAFF. The CDR3 DNA reads as TGCGCCAGCAGCCCCAGGATGAACAGGAACACTGAAGCTTTCTTT. Together with reference TRBV5-1 and TRBJ1-1, the CDR3 gives the full variable domain: KAGVTQTPRYLIKTRGQQVTLSCSPISGHRSVSWYQQTPGQGLQFLFEYFSETQRNKGNFPGRFSGRQFSNSRSEMNVSTLELGDSALYLCASSPRMNRNTEAFFGQGTRLTVV.